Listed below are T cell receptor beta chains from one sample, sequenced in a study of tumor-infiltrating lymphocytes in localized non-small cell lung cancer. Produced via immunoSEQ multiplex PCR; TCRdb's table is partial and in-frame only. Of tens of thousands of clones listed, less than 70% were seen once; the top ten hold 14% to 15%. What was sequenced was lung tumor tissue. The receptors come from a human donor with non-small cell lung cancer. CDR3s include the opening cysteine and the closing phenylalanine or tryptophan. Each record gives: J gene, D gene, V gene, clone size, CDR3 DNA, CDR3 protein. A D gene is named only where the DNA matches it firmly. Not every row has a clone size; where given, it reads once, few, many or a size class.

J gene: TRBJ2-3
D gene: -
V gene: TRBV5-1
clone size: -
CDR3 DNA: TGCGCCAGCGGACCAGGGAATACAGATACGCAGTATTTT
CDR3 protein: CASGPGNTDTQYF

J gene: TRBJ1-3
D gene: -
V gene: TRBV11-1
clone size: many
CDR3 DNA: TGTGCCAGCAGCTCCCGGGAGGGGCATGACACCATATATTTT
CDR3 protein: CASSSREGHDTIYF

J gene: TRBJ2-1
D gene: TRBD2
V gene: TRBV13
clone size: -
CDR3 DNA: TGTGCCAGCAGCTTAGGAGCGGGAGGGAATGAGCAGTTCTTC
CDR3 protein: CASSLGAGGNEQFF

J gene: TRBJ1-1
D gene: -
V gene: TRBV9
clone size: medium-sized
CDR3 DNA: TGTGCCAGCAGCACACAGGAATGGGCTGAAGCTTTCTTT
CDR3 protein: CASSTQEWAEAFF

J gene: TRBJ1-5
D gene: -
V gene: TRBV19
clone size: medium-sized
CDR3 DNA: TGTGCCAGTAGTAATGCCCCTATCCAGGGGTATAGCAATCAGCCCCAGCATTTT
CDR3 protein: CASSNAPIQGYSNQPQHF

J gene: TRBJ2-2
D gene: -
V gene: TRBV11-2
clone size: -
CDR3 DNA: TGTGCCAGCAGCTTGTCCCCATTCGGGGCCGGGGAGCTGTTTTTT
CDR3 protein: CASSLSPFGAGELFF

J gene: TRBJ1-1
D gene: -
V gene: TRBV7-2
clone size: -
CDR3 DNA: TGTGCCAGCAGCTTAGTCTTTACGAACACTGAAGCTTTCTTT
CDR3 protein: CASSLVFTNTEAFF

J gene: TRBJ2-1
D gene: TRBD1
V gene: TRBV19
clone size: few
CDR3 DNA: TGTGCCAGTGATACAGGGACAGGGGGGAGGAATGAGCAGTTCTTC
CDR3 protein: CASDTGTGGRNEQFF

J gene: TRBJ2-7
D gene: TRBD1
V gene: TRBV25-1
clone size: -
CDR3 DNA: TGTGCCAGCAGCTGCGAGCCAGAGGGACAGAAAACCTACGAGCAGTACTTC
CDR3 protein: CASSCEPEGQKTYEQYF

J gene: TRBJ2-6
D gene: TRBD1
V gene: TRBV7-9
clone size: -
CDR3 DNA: TGTGCCAGCAGCTTAGCGGGCAGGGGGTTCGGGGCCAACGTCCTGACTTTC
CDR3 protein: CASSLAGRGFGANVLTF

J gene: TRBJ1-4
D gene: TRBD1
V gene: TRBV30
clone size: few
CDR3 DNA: TGTGCCTGGAGTCACAGGGGAGATGAAAAACTGTTTTTT
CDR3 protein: CAWSHRGDEKLFF

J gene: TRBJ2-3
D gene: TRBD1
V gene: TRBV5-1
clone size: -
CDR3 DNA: TGCGCCAGCAGCTTGGCCGGTCAGGGGGCGGTAGATACGCAGTATTTT
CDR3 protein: CASSLAGQGAVDTQYF

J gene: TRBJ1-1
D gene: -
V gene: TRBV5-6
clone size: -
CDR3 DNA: TGTGCCAGCAGGGAACAGGGTGAGACTGAAGCTTTCTTT
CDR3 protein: CASREQGETEAFF

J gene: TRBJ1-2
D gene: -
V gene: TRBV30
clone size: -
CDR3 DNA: TGTGCCTGGAGTGTCCTCCCAAGTGGTGGCTACACCTTC
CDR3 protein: CAWSVLPSGGYTF

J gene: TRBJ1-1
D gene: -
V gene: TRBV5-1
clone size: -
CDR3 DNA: TGCGCCAGCAGCCTAACAGGGTCAATGAACACTGAAGCTTTCTTT
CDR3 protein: CASSLTGSMNTEAFF

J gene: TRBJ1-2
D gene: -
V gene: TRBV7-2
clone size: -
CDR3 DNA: TGTGCCAGCAGCTCAGCGGCGGGGTGGGTTGGCTACACCTTC
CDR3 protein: CASSSAAGWVGYTF

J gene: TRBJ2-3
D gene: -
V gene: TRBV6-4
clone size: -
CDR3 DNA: TGTGCCAGCAGTGACCTACTACAGGCAGATACGCAGTATTTT
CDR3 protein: CASSDLLQADTQYF

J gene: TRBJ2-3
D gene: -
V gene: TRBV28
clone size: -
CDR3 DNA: TGTGCCAGCAGTGCTAGCGCCCACACAGATACGCAGTATTTT
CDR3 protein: CASSASAHTDTQYF

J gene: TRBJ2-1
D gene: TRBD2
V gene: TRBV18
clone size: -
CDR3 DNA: TGTGCCAGCTCAAGGGCTACCGGGAGGAAGAACAATGAGCAGTTCTTC
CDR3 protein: CASSRATGRKNNEQFF

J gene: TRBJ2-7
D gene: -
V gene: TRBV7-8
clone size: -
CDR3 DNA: TGTGCCAGCAGCTTAGGTGGCCCTTACGAGCAGTACTTC
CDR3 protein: CASSLGGPYEQYF

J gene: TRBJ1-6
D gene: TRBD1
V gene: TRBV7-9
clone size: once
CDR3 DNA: TGTGCCAGCAGCTCTGGACAGGGCTTCTATAATTCACCCCTCCACTTT
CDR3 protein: CASSSGQGFYNSPLHF

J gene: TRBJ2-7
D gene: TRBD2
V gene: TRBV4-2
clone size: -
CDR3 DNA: TGTGCCAGCAGCCAAGAGACTCTCAGACTAGCATCTTACTACGAGCAGTACTTC
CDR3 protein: CASSQETLRLASYYEQYF

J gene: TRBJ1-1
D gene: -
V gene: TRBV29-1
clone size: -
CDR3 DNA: TGCAGCGCTGGGGGTACTGAAGCTTTCTTT
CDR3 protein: CSAGGTEAFF

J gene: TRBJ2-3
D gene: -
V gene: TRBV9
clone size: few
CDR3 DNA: TGTGCCAGCAGCGTAGGGGTTCGGACAGATACGCAGTATTTT
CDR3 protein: CASSVGVRTDTQYF

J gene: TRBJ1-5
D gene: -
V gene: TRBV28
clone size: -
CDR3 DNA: TGTGCCAGCAGTCTCTTGGTCTCCGATCAGCCCCAGCATTTT
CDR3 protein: CASSLLVSDQPQHF

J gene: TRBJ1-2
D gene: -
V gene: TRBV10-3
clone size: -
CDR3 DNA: TGTGCCAGCAGTTACTCTAAGTCAGGGACTAATGGCTACACCTTC
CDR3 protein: CASSYSKSGTNGYTF

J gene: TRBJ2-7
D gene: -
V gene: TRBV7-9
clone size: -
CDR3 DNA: TGTGCCAGCAGCTCCCCTGGAAGCTACGAGCAGTACTTC
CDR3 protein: CASSSPGSYEQYF

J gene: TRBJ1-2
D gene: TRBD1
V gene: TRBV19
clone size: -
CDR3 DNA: TGTGCCAGTAGTGCCGGGACAGGGTTTGACTATGGCTACACCTTC
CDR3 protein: CASSAGTGFDYGYTF

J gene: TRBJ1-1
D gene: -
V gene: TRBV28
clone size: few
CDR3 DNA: TGTGCCAGCGTATCCCGAGCCGACACTGAAGCTTTCTTT
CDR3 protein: CASVSRADTEAFF

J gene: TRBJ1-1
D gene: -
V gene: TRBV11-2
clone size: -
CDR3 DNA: TGTGCCAGCAGCTTAAGTCCGAGGGAGGACACTGAAGCTTTCTTT
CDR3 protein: CASSLSPREDTEAFF

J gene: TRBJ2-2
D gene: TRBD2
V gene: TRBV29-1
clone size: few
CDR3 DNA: TGCAGCGTGGCCGGGACTAGCGTCGGGGAGCTGTTTTTT
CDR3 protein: CSVAGTSVGELFF

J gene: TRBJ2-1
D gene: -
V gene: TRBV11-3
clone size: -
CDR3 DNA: TGTGCCAGCAGTACGAGACTCTACGTCGCTGAGCAGTTCTTC
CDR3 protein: CASSTRLYVAEQFF

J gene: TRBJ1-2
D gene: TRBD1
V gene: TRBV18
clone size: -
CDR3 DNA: TGTGCCAGCTCGGCTGGACAGGGGACTAGTATGCGGGGCTACACCTTC
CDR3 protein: CASSAGQGTSMRGYTF

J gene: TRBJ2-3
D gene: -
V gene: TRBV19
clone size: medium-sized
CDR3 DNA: TGTGCCAGTAGTATGGGCAGGGAAGCAGATACGCAGTATTTT
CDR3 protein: CASSMGREADTQYF

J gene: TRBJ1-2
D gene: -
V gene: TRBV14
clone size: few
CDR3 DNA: TGTGCCAGCAGCCCCACAGGTAGCAGGGGTTATTTCTATGGCTACACCTTC
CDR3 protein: CASSPTGSRGYFYGYTF

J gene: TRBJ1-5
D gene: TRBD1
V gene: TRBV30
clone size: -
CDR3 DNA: TGTGCCTGGAGTGTGGGTGGTGGGGCAGGGGGACTCAATCAGCCCCAGCATTTT
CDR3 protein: CAWSVGGGAGGLNQPQHF

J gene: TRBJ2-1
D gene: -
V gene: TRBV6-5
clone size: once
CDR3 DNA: TGTGCCAGCAGTTATCGTCGGACTCCCCCGTGGAATGAGCAGTTCTTC
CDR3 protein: CASSYRRTPPWNEQFF

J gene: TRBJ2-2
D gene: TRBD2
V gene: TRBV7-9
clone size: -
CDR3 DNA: TGTGCCAGCAGCTTAAGCGGGAGTCGCCGAACCGGGGAGCTGTTTTTT
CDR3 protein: CASSLSGSRRTGELFF

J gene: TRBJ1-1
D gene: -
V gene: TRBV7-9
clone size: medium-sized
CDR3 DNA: TGTGCCAGCAGACTAAGGGCTAACACTGAAGCTTTCTTT
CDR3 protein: CASRLRANTEAFF

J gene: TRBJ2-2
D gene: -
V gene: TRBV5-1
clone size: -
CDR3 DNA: TGCGCCAGCAGCTTAATACCAGGTCCCGGGGAGCTGTTTTTT
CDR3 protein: CASSLIPGPGELFF

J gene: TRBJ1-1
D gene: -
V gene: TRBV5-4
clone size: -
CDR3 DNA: TGTGCCAGCAGGCCCCAATTGGGGGGCAGTACTGAAGCTTTCTTT
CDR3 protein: CASRPQLGGSTEAFF

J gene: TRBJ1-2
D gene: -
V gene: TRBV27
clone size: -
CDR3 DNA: TGTGCCAGCAGAGGAGGGGGGGGCCGGGGTTTGTATGGCTACACCTTC
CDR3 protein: CASRGGGGRGLYGYTF

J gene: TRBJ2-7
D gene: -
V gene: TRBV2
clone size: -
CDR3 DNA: TGTGCCAGCAGTGAAGGACCAGGGTCCGAGCAGTACTTC
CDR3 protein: CASSEGPGSEQYF

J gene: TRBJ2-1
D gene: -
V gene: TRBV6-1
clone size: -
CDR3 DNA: TGTGCCAGCACATCGACGCGGGCATCCTACAATGAGCAGTTCTTC
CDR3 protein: CASTSTRASYNEQFF

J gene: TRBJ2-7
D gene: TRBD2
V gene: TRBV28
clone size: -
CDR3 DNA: TGTGCCAGCATCGCTAGCGGGAGCCCCTACGAGCAGTACTTC
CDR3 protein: CASIASGSPYEQYF

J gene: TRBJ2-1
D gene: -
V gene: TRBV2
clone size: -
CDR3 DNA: TGTGCCAGCGCCATCGACAATGAGCAGTTCTTC
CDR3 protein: CASAIDNEQFF

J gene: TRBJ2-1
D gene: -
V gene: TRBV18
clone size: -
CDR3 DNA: TGTGCCAGCTCACCACGTGGGTCCTACAATGAGCAGTTCTTC
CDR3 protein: CASSPRGSYNEQFF

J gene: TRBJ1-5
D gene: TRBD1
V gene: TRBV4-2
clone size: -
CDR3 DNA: TGTGCCAGCAGCCAATGGCACCTCCAGGGGGGGATGAGCAATCAGCCCCAGCATTTT
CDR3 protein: CASSQWHLQGGMSNQPQHF

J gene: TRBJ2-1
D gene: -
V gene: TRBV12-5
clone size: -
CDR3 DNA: TGTGCTAGTGGTTTCGGTACAAAACAGTTCTTC
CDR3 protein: CASGFGTKQFF

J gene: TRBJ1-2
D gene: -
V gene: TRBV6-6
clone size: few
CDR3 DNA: TGTGCCAGCAGTCGAAACTGGGGGGCTAACTATGGCTACACCTTC
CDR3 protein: CASSRNWGANYGYTF

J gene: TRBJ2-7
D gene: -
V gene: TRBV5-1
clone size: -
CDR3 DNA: TGCGCCAGCAGCCCCAGGGACACAGGTAGCTCCTACGAGCAGTACTTC
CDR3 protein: CASSPRDTGSSYEQYF

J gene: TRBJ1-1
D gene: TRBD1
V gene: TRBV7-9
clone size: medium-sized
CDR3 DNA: TGTGCCAGCAGCTTAGGCCAGGGGGGGGCGGCTTTCTTT
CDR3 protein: CASSLGQGGAAFF

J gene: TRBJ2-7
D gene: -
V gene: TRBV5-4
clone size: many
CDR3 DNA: TGTGCCAGCAGCTTGTGGGGGAGTTCCTACGAGCAGTACTTC
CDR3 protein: CASSLWGSSYEQYF

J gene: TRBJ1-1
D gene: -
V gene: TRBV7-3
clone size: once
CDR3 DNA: TGTGCCAGCAGCTCCGGTAGGGAGGGTTACGCTGAAGCTTTCTTT
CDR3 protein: CASSSGREGYAEAFF

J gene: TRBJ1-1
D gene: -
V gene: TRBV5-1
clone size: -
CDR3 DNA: TGCGCCAGCAGCTTCAACGACAACACTGAAGCTTTCTTT
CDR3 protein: CASSFNDNTEAFF

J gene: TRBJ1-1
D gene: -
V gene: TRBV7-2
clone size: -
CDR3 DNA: TGTGCCAGCAGTTACTTAGGGGGGACTGAAGCTTTCTTT
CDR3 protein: CASSYLGGTEAFF

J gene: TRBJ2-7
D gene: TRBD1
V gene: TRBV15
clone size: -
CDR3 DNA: TGTGCCACCAGCAGACCGCCCGGGACAGGGATCTTGGAGCAGTACTTC
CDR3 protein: CATSRPPGTGILEQYF

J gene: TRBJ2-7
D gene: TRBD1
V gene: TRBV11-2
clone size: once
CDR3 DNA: TGTGCCAGCAGCCCCTCGACAGGGGGTTACGAGCAGTACTTC
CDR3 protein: CASSPSTGGYEQYF

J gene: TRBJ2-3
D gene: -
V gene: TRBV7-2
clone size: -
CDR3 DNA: TGTGCCAGCAGCATGGATAACACAGATACGCAGTATTTT
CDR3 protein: CASSMDNTDTQYF